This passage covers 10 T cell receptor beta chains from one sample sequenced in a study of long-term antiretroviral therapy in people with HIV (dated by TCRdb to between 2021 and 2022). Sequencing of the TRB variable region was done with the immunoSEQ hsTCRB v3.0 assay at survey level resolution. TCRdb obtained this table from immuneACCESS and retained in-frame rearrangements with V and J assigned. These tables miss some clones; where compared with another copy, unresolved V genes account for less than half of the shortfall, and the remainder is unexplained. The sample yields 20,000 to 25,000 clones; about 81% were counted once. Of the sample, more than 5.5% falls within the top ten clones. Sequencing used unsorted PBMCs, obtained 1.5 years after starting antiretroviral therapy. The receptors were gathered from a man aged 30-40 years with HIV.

The CDR3 loop is CASSYTGYGYTF. DNA for the CDR3: TGTGCCAGCAGTTACACAGGCTATGGCTACACCTTC. V gene TRBV6-5 combines with J gene TRBJ1-2; tentative D call: TRBD1 (5 bases). This CDR3 region has 12 residues. Germline lookup yields CDR1 MNHEY and CDR2 SVGAGI. V lost 2 bases, J lost 4 bases, and 5 bases lay in between.

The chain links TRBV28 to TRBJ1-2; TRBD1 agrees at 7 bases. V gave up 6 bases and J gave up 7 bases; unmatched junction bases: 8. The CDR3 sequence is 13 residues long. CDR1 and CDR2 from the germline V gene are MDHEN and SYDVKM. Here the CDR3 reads CASSDPDRAGYTF. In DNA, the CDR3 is TGTGCCAGCAGCGACCCAGACAGGGCTGGCTACACCTTC.

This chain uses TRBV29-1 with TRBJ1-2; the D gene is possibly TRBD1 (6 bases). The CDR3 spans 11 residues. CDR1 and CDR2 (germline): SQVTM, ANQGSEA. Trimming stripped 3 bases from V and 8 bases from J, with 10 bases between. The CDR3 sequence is CSVDRGGGYTF. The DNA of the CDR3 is TGCAGCGTTGACAGGGGAGGAGGCTACACCTTC.

CDR3 amino acids: CASSLDQIVLTF. CDR3 DNA sequence: TGTGCCAGCAGCTTGGATCAGATCGTCCTGACTTTC. The chain recombines TRBV5-6 with TRBJ2-6, with D unclear. Germline values: CDR1 SGHDT, CDR2 YYEEEE. The CDR3 is 12 amino acids. The ends were cut back, 0 bases at V and 12 bases at J, with 7 bases in the middle.

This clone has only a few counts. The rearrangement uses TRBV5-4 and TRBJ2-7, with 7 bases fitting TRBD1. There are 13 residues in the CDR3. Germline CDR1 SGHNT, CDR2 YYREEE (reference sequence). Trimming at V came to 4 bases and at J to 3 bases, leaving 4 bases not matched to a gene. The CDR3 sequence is CASSQGQNYEQYF. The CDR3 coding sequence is TGTGCCAGCAGCCAGGGACAGAACTACGAGCAGTACTTC. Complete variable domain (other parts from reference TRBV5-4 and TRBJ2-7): ETGVTQSPTHLIKTRGQQVTLRCSSQSGHNTVSWYQQALGQGPQFIFQYYREEENGRGNFPPRFSGLQFPNYSSELNVNALELDDSALYLCASSQGQNYEQYFGPGTRLTVT.

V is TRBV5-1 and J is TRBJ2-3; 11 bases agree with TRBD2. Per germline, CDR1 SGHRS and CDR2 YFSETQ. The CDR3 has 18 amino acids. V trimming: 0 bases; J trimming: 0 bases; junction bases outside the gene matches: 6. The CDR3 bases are TGCGCCAGCAGCTTGGGACTAGCGGGGTCCGTAAGCACAGATACGCAGTATTTT. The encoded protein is CASSLGLAGSVSTDTQYF.

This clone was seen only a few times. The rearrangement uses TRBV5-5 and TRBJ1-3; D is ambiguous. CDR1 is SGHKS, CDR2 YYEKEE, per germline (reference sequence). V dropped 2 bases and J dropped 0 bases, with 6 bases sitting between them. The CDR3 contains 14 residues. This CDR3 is CASSFEISGNTIYF. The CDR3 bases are TGTGCCAGCAGCTTCGAGATCTCTGGAAACACCATATATTTT.

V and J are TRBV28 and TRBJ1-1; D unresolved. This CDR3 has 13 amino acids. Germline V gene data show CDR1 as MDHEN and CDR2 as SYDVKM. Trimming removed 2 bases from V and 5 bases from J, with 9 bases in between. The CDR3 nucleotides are TGTGCCAGCAGTTTAGGACGGAATACTGAAGCTTTCTTT. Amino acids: CASSLGRNTEAFF.

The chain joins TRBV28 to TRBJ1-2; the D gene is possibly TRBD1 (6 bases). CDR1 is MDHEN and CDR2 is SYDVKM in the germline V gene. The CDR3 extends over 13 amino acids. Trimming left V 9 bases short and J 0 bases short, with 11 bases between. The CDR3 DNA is TGTGCCAGTAAGGACAGCTCTAACTATGGCTACACCTTC. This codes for CASKDSSNYGYTF.

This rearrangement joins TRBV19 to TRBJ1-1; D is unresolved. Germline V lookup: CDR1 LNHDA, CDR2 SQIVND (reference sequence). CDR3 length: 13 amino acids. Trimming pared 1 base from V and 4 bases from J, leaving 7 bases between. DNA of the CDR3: TGTGCCAGTAGTATAGGTGTTCGCACTGAAGCTTTCTTT. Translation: CASSIGVRTEAFF. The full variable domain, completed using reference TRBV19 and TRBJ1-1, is DGGITQSPKYLFRKEGQNVTLSCEQNLNHDAMYWYRQDPGQGLRLIYYSQIVNDFQKGDIAEGYSVSREKKESFPLTVTSAQKNPTAFYLCASSIGVRTEAFFGQGTRLTVV.